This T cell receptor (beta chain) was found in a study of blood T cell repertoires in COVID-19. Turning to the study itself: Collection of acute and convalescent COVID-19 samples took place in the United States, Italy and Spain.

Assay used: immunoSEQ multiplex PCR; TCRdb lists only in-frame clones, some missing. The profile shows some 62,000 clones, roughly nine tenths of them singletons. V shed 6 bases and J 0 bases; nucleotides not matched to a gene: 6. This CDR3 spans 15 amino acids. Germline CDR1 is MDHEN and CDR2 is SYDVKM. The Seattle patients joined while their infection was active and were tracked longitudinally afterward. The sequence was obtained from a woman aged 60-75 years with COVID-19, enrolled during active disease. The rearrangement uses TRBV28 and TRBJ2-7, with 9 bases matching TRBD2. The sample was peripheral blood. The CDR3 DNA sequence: TGTGCCAGCAGGGTCGCTAGCGGGAACTCCTACGAGCAGTACTTC. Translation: CASRVASGNSYEQYF.